These T cell receptor beta chains were read from a single sample in a study of T cell responses to AZD1222 COVID-19 vaccine. Sequencing used immunoSEQ multiplex PCR; TCRdb keeps in-frame clones, though not all of them. The sample has about 100,000 clones, about 93% seen once; the top ten hold approximately 1.7%. The sample consisted of peripheral blood, taken on day 0 of AZD1222 vaccination. Every receptor here comes from an adult in good health. Both conserved end residues are part of each CDR3. The D gene is left open where the match is weak. Expanded clones get a size class; other rows say once, few or many, or leave the size out.

D gene: -
clone size: -
V gene: TRBV29-1
J gene: TRBJ1-2
CDR3 length: 14
CDR3 protein: CSVGMGPTNYGYTF
CDR3 DNA: TGCAGCGTTGGCATGGGCCCTACTAACTATGGCTACACCTTC

D gene: -
clone size: -
V gene: TRBV11-2
J gene: TRBJ1-1
CDR3 length: 13
CDR3 protein: CASSMGQNTEAFF
CDR3 DNA: TGTGCCAGCAGTATGGGGCAGAACACTGAAGCTTTCTTT

D gene: TRBD2
clone size: -
V gene: TRBV7-3
J gene: TRBJ2-2
CDR3 length: 17
CDR3 protein: CASSIGTSGRDTGELFF
CDR3 DNA: TGTGCCAGCAGCATCGGGACTAGCGGGAGGGACACCGGGGAGCTGTTTTTT

D gene: -
clone size: -
V gene: TRBV6-2/TRBV6-3
J gene: TRBJ2-3
CDR3 length: 14
CDR3 protein: CASSGAISTDTQYF
CDR3 DNA: TGTGCCAGCAGCGGCGCGATAAGCACAGATACGCAGTATTTT

D gene: -
clone size: -
V gene: TRBV7-3
J gene: TRBJ1-4
CDR3 length: 13
CDR3 protein: CASNLTGREKLFF
CDR3 DNA: TGTGCCAGCAACTTGACAGGAAGGGAAAAACTGTTTTTT

D gene: -
clone size: once
V gene: TRBV7-9
J gene: TRBJ1-1
CDR3 length: 11
CDR3 protein: CASSSELVTFF
CDR3 DNA: TGTGCCAGCAGCTCGGAACTGGTAACTTTCTTT

D gene: -
clone size: -
V gene: TRBV7-9
J gene: TRBJ1-2
CDR3 length: 11
CDR3 protein: CASSPGSGYTF
CDR3 DNA: TGTGCCAGCAGCCCAGGGAGTGGCTACACCTTC

D gene: -
clone size: -
V gene: TRBV7-6
J gene: TRBJ2-1
CDR3 length: 11
CDR3 protein: CASSLTGEQFF
CDR3 DNA: TGTGCCAGCAGCTTAACAGGAGAGCAGTTCTTC

D gene: -
clone size: once
V gene: TRBV5-4
J gene: TRBJ2-7
CDR3 length: 15
CDR3 protein: CASSFGFSDIYEQYF
CDR3 DNA: TGTGCCAGCAGCTTTGGGTTTAGCGATATCTACGAGCAGTACTTC

D gene: TRBD1
clone size: -
V gene: TRBV4-2
J gene: TRBJ1-5
CDR3 length: 17
CDR3 protein: CASSQGQGSATGQPQHF
CDR3 DNA: TGTGCCAGCAGCCAAGGACAGGGGAGTGCTACCGGTCAGCCCCAGCATTTT

D gene: TRBD1
clone size: once
V gene: TRBV18
J gene: TRBJ1-6
CDR3 length: 16
CDR3 protein: CASSPQGGRGNSPLHF
CDR3 DNA: TGTGCCAGCTCACCACAGGGCGGCAGGGGGAATTCACCCCTCCACTTT

D gene: -
clone size: -
V gene: TRBV5-1
J gene: TRBJ1-1
CDR3 length: 14
CDR3 protein: CASSSGRGDTEAFF
CDR3 DNA: TGCGCCAGCAGCTCCGGACGAGGCGACACTGAAGCTTTCTTT